A single sample is the source of the 13 T cell receptor beta chains below, sequenced in a study of cytomegalovirus exposure and HLA in healthy donors. The data were produced by immunoSEQ multiplex PCR, yet TCRdb's version contains in-frame clones alone and is incomplete. The sample shows about 140,000 clones, roughly 90% of them seen only once. What was sequenced was PBMCs. Receptors originate from a man aged 18 to 29 in good health and CMV-seronegative.

The chain is built from TRBV7-6 and TRBJ2-7; perhaps TRBD2 as D (5 bases). The CDR3 loop spans 17 amino acids. Trimming shortened V by 1 base and J by 2 bases, and 18 bases separated the two germline ends. Germline V CDR1 and CDR2: SGHVS, FNYEAQ. The CDR3 protein is CASSLGPGAVVTYEQYF. The DNA of the CDR3 is TGTGCCAGCAGCTTAGGCCCCGGAGCGGTGGTAACCTACGAGCAGTACTTC.

The rearrangement joins TRBV7-8 to TRBJ1-1; D might be TRBD1 (6 bases). The CDR3 totals 13 residues. The V gene lost 5 bases and the J gene lost 5 bases, with 12 bases spanning the gap. Germline values: CDR1 SGHVS, CDR2 FQNEAQ. This CDR3 reads CASSLTGLTEAFF. The DNA of the CDR3 is TGTGCCAGCAGCCTAACAGGGTTAACTGAAGCTTTCTTT.

CDR3 bases: TGTGCCAGCAGCTCGTTGGGGAGTGCAACTAATGAAAAACTGTTTTTT. Its translation: CASSSLGSATNEKLFF. The V gene is TRBV5-6, the J gene TRBJ1-4, with no clear D. Trimming pared 3 bases from V and 0 bases from J, leaving 12 bases between. This CDR3 contains 16 residues. Germline V lookup: CDR1 SGHDT, CDR2 YYEEEE.

V and J are TRBV10-1 and TRBJ2-1; TRBD1 aligns across 7 bases. V was clipped by 6 bases and J by 7 bases; unmatched bases: 0. The length of the CDR3 is 11 residues. Germline CDR1 is WNHNN and CDR2 is SYGVQD (reference sequence). The CDR3 sequence is CASSRGNEQFF. DNA for the CDR3: TGCGCCAGCAGCAGGGGGAATGAGCAGTTCTTC.

The chain employs TRBV5-6 and TRBJ1-1, with 7 positions matching TRBD1. Germline V lookup: CDR1 SGHDT, CDR2 YYEEEE. CDR3 length: 15 amino acids. V lost 3 bases, J lost 3 bases, and 8 bases stayed unmatched. This CDR3 is CASSSTSTGHTEAFF. As DNA, the CDR3 is TGTGCCAGCAGCTCAACCTCGACAGGGCACACTGAAGCTTTCTTT.

The chain employs TRBV19 and TRBJ2-2, with a tentative D call TRBD2 (6 bases). Per the germline V gene, CDR1 is LNHDA and CDR2 is SQIVND (reference sequence). Trimming took off 8 bases at V and 1 base at J, with 8 bases between the two ends. The CDR3 extends over 13 amino acids. CDR3 sequence (DNA): TGTGCCAGTTTAGCGGAGAACACCGGGGAGCTGTTTTTT. This gives the protein CASLAENTGELFF. The full variable domain, in which reference TRBV19 and TRBJ2-2 provide the parts outside the CDR3, is DGGITQSPKYLFRKEGQNVTLSCEQNLNHDAMYWYRQDPGQGLRLIYYSQIVNDFQKGDIAEGYSVSREKKESFPLTVTSAQKNPTAFYLCASLAENTGELFFGEGSRLTVL.

This clone has just one count. The chain is built from TRBV5-1 and TRBJ1-6; 7 bases match TRBD1. The CDR3 has 17 residues. V lost 4 bases to trimming and J lost 0 bases; unmatched junction nucleotides: 7. The germline CDR1 and CDR2 sequences are SGHRS and YFSETQ. The CDR3 bases are TGCGCCAGCAGCCCGGGACAGATGAGCTCCTATAATTCACCCCTCCACTTT. Translation gives CASSPGQMSSYNSPLHF.

This chain uses TRBV19 with TRBJ2-1; D ambiguous. The V gene lost 5 bases and the J gene lost 1 base, with 15 bases spanning the gap. The CDR3 is 16 residues long. Per the germline V gene, CDR1 is LNHDA and CDR2 is SQIVND (reference sequence). The CDR3 loop reads CASSPPEARSYNEQFF. DNA for the CDR3: TGTGCCAGTAGTCCCCCCGAAGCGAGGTCCTACAATGAGCAGTTCTTC. Looking up the rest from reference TRBV19 and TRBJ2-1 gives the full variable domain: DGGITQSPKYLFRKEGQNVTLSCEQNLNHDAMYWYRQDPGQGLRLIYYSQIVNDFQKGDIAEGYSVSREKKESFPLTVTSAQKNPTAFYLCASSPPEARSYNEQFFGPGTRLTVL.

Concerning this clone itself: It is likely a read error, because the conserved phenylalanine at the end of the CDR3 is missing. The limits of the CDR3 on the DNA are not certain, so only TCRdb's listed CDR3 is given. The V gene is TRBV28, the J gene TRBJ2-7; TRBD2 is the table's D call, not checked against the DNA. Ends included, the CDR3 has 16 residues. Germline V gene lookup returns CDR1 MDHEN and CDR2 SYDVKM. CDR3 sequence reads: CASSPNGGLRSGRAQS.

The V gene is TRBV9, the J gene TRBJ2-1; 11 nucleotides agree with TRBD2. V was clipped by 4 bases and J by 5 bases; unmatched bases: 8. Germline CDR1 SGDLS, CDR2 YYNGEE. CDR3 length: 16 residues. CDR3: CASSPRPGLADNEQFF. Written as DNA, the CDR3 is TGTGCCAGCAGCCCGAGACCGGGACTAGCGGACAATGAGCAGTTCTTC.

This sequence joins TRBV5-1 and TRBJ1-1, with a tentative D call TRBD1 (6 bases). The length of the CDR3 is 14 residues. Germline V CDR1 and CDR2: SGHRS, YFSETQ. The V and J ends lost 4 bases and 0 bases respectively, with 10 bases between them. The CDR3 DNA reads as TGCGCCAGCAGCGCCGGACAGATGAACACTGAAGCTTTCTTT. Residues: CASSAGQMNTEAFF.

This chain joins TRBV5-1 and TRBJ2-2; TRBD2 aligns across 16 bases. CDR3 length: 20 residues. Per the germline V gene, CDR1 is SGHRS and CDR2 is YFSETQ. J lost 7 bases, V lost 4 bases, and 16 bases had no gene match. The CDR3 DNA is TGCGCCAGCAGCCCGGCGGGGACTAGCGGGAGGGCCGGTTTCGGCGGGGAGCTGTTTTTT. As protein: CASSPAGTSGRAGFGGELFF.

This chain joins TRBV5-6 and TRBJ2-1; 9 bases match TRBD2. J was trimmed by 3 bases and V by 2 bases; bases with no gene match: 12. CDR1 and CDR2 from the germline V gene are SGHDT and YYEEEE. The CDR3 extends over 18 amino acids. The CDR3 here is CASSFRLAGPTHYNEQFF. CDR3 DNA sequence: TGTGCCAGCAGCTTTCGGCTAGCGGGACCCACACACTACAATGAGCAGTTCTTC. The complete variable domain, with remaining parts taken from reference TRBV5-6 and TRBJ2-1, reads DAGVTQSPTHLIKTRGQQVTLRCSPKSGHDTVSWYQQALGQGPQFIFQYYEEEERQRGNFPDRFSGHQFPNYSSELNVNALLLGDSALYLCASSFRLAGPTHYNEQFFGPGTRLTVL.